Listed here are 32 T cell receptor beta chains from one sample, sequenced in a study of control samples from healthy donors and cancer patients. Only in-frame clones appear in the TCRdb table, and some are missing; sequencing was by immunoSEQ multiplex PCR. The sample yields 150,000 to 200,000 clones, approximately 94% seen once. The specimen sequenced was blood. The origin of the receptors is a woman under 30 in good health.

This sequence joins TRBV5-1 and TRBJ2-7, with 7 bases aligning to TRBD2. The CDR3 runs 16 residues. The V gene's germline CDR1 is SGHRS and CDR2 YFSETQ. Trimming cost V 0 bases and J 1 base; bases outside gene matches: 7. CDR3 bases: TGCGCCAGCAGCTTGGGGCTCTTAGCGGGTTCCTACGAGCAGTACTTC. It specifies CASSLGLLAGSYEQYF.

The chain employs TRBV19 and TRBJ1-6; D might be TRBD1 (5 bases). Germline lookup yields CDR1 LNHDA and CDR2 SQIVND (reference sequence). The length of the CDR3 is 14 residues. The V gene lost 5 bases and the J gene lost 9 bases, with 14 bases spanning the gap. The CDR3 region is CASSGTDLRSPLHF. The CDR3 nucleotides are TGTGCCAGTAGTGGGACGGACCTTCGTTCACCCCTCCACTTT.

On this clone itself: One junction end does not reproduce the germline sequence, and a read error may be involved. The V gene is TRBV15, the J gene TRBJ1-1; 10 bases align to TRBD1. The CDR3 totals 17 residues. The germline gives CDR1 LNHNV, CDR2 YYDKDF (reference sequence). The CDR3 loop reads CATRRGTGALPNTEAFF. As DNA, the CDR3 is TGTGCCACCAGGAGAGGGACAGGGGCACTACCAAACACTGAAGCTTTCTTT.

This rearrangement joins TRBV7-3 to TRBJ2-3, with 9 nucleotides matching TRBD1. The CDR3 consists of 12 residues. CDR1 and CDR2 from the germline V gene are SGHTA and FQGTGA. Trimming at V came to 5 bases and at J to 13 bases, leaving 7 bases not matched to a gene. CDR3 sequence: CASSPGQGRKYF. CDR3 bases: TGTGCCAGCAGCCCGGGACAGGGACGAAAGTATTTT.

CDR3 bases: TGTGCCAGCAGTGGACAGAGAGATCAGCCCCAGCATTTT. It translates to CASSGQRDQPQHF. The chain carries TRBV6-4 and TRBJ1-5; D may be TRBD1 (5 bases). Germline CDR1 reads MRHNA; CDR2 reads SNTAGT. The CDR3 loop spans 13 amino acids. The V and J ends lost 4 bases and 5 bases respectively, with 9 bases between them.

The CDR3 loop reads CASSLDMISGNTIYF. DNA of the CDR3: TGTGCCAGCTCACTGGACATGATCTCTGGAAACACCATATATTTT. The rearrangement links TRBV18 to TRBJ1-3, with D possibly being TRBD1 (5 bases). The CDR3 covers 15 residues. CDR1 and CDR2 (germline): KGHSH, LQKENI. Trimming removed 4 bases at V and 0 bases at J, with 10 bases between.

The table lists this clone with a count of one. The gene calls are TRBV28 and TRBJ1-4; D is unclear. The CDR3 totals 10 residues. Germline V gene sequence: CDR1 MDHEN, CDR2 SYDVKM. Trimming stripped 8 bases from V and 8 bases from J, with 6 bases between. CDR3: CASSGEKLFF. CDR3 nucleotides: TGTGCCAGCTCAGGAGAAAAACTGTTTTTT. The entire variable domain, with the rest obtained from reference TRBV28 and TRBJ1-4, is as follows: DVKVTQSSRYLVKRTGEKVFLECVQDMDHENMFWYRQDPGLGLRLIYFSYDVKMKEKGDIPEGYSVSREKKERFSLILESASTNQTSMYLCASSGEKLFFGSGTQLSVL.

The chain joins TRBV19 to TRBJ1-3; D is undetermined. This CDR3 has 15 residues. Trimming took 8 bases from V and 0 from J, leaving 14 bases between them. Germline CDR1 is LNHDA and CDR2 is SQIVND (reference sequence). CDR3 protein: CASQERKSSGNTIYF. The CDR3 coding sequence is TGTGCCAGTCAAGAACGGAAGTCCTCTGGAAACACCATATATTTT. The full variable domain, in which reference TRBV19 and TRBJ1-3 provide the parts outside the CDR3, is DGGITQSPKYLFRKEGQNVTLSCEQNLNHDAMYWYRQDPGQGLRLIYYSQIVNDFQKGDIAEGYSVSREKKESFPLTVTSAQKNPTAFYLCASQERKSSGNTIYFGEGSWLTVV.

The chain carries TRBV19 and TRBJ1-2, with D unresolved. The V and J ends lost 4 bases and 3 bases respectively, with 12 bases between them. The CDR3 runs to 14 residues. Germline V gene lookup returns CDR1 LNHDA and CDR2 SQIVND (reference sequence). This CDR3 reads CASSTLRGHYGYTF. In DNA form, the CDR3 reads TGTGCCAGTAGTACACTCCGGGGTCACTATGGCTACACCTTC.

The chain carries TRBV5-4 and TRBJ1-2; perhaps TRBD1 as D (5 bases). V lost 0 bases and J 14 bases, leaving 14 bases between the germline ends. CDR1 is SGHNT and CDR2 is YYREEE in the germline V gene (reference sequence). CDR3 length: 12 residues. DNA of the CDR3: TGTGCCAGCAGCTTGGACGGCAGGGAAACAACCTTC. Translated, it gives CASSLDGRETTF.

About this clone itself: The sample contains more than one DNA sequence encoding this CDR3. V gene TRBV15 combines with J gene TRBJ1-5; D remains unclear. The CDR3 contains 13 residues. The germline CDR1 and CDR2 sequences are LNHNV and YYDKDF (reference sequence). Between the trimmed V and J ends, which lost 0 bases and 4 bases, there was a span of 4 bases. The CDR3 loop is CATSRDLNQPQHF. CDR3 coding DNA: TGTGCCACCAGCAGAGACCTTAATCAGCCCCAGCATTTT.

CDR3 sequence (DNA): TGCGCCAGCAGCCTACAGGGGGCAGGGACCGGGGAGCTGTTTTTT. This translates into CASSLQGAGTGELFF. The rearrangement links TRBV5-1 to TRBJ2-2; 9 bases are a match to TRBD1. Germline trimming cut 4 bases from V and 5 bases from J; bases unmatched to any gene: 6. The CDR3 loop spans 15 amino acids. CDR1 SGHRS and CDR2 YFSETQ come from the germline V gene.

This chain's CDR3 is CASSPWTENTEAFF. For the CDR3, the DNA is TGTGCCAGCAGCCCATGGACAGAGAACACTGAAGCTTTCTTT. The V call is TRBV5-8, the J call TRBJ1-1; tentative D call: TRBD1 (6 bases). The V and J ends lost 4 bases and 1 base respectively, with 11 bases between them. The CDR3 length is 14 residues. Germline CDR1 reads SGHTS; CDR2 reads YDEGEE.

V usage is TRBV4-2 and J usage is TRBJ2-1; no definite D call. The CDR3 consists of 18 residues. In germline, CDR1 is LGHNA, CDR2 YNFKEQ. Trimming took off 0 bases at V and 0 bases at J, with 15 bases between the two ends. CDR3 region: CASSQDSSVPSSYNEQFF. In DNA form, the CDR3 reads TGTGCCAGCAGCCAAGATTCCTCAGTACCGTCCTCCTACAATGAGCAGTTCTTC.

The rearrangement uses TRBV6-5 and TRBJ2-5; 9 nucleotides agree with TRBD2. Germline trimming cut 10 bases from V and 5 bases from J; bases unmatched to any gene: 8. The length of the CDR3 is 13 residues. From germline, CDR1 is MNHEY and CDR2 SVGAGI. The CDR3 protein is CATGLASVETQYF. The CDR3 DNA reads TGTGCCACCGGACTAGCGTCGGTGGAGACCCAGTACTTC.

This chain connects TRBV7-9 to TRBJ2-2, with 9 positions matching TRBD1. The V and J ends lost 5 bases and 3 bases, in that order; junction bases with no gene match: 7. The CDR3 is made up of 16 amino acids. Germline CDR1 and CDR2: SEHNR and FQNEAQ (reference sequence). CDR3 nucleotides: TGTGCCAGCAGCGATCCGGGACAGGGATACACCGGGGAGCTGTTTTTT. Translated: CASSDPGQGYTGELFF.

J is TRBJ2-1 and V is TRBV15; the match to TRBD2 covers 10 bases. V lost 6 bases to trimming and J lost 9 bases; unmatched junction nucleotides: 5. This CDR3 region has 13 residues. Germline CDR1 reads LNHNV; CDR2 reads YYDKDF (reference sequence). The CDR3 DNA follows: TGTGCCACCAGGGCTAGCGGGGGAGGTGAGCAGTTCTTC. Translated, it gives CATRASGGGEQFF.

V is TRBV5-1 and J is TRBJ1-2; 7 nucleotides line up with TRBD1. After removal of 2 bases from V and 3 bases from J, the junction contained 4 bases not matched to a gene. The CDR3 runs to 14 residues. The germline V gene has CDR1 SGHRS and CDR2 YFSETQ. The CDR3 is CASSFRGEDYGYTF. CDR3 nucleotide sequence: TGCGCCAGCAGCTTCAGGGGGGAGGACTATGGCTACACCTTC.

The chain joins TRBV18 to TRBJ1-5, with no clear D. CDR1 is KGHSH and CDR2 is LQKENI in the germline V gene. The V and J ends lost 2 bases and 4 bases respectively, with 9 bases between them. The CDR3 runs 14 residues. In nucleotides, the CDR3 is TGTGCCAGCTCACCATCCGGTGGGAATCAGCCCCAGCATTTT. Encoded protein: CASSPSGGNQPQHF.

The CDR3 spells CASSLSGSGEKLFF. DNA for the CDR3: TGTGCCAGCAGTTTGTCAGGGTCGGGGGAAAAACTGTTTTTT. V usage is TRBV27 and J usage is TRBJ1-4; D may be TRBD1 (5 bases). The germline CDR1 and CDR2 sequences are MNHEY and SMNVEV (reference sequence). This CDR3 is built from 14 residues. Trimming cost V 3 bases and J 8 bases, with 13 bases left between them.

CDR3 amino acids: CASRRQRLSYEQYF. The CDR3 nucleotides read TGTGCCAGCAGGCGACAGCGCCTTTCCTACGAGCAGTACTTC. The rearrangement uses TRBV6-5 and TRBJ2-7; tentative D call: TRBD1 (5 bases). V dropped 6 bases and J dropped 1 base, with 13 bases sitting between them. Germline V CDR1 and CDR2: MNHEY, SVGAGI. The CDR3 is made up of 14 amino acids.

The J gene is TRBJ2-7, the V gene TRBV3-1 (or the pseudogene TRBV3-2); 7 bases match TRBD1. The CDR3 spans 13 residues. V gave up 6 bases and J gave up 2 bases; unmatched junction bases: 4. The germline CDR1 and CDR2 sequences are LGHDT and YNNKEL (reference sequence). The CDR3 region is CASSRQGPYEQYF. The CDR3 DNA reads TGTGCCAGCAGTCGACAGGGCCCCTACGAGCAGTACTTC.

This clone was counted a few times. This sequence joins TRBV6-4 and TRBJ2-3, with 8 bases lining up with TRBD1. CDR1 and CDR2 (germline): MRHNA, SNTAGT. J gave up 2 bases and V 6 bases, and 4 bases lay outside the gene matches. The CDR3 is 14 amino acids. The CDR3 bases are TGTGCCAGCAGCCCGGGACAGGACACAGATACGCAGTATTTT. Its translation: CASSPGQDTDTQYF.

CDR3 in amino acids: CASTSMGTEAFF. The CDR3 nucleotides read TGTGCCAGCACCTCGATGGGTACTGAAGCTTTCTTT. This chain links TRBV12-3 or TRBV12-4 with TRBJ1-1; D gene ambiguous. V shed 7 bases and J shed 5 bases, with 11 bases lying between them. There are 12 residues in the CDR3.

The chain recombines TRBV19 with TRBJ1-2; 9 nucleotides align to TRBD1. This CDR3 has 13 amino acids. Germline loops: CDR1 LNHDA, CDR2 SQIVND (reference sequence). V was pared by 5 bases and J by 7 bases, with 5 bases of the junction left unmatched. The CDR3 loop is CASSPWTGAGYTF. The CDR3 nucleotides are TGTGCCAGTAGTCCCTGGACAGGGGCTGGCTACACCTTC.

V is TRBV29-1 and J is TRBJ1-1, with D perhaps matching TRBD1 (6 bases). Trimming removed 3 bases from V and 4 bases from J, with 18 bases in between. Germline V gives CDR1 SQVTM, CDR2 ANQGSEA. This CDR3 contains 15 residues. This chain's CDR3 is CSVDRAGGGGTEAFF. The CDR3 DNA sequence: TGCAGCGTTGATAGGGCAGGCGGAGGGGGCACTGAAGCTTTCTTT.

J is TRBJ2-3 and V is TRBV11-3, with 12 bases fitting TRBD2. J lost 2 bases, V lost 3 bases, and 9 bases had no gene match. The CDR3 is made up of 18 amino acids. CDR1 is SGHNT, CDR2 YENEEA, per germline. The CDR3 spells CASSFQTSGSAYTDTQYF. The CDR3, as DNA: TGTGCCAGCAGCTTTCAGACTAGCGGGAGCGCTTACACAGATACGCAGTATTTT.

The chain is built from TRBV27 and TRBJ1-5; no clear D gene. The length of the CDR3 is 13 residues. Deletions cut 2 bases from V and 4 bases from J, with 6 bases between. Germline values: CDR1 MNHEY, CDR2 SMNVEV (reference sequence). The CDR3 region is CASSLRFNQPQHF. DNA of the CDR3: TGTGCCAGCAGTTTACGGTTTAATCAGCCCCAGCATTTT.

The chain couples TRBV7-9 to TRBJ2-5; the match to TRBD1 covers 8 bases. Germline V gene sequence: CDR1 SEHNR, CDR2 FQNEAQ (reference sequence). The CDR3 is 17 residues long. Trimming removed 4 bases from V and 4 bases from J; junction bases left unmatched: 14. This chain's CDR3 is CASSYGQNRGAGETQYF. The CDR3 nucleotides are TGTGCCAGCAGCTACGGTCAAAACAGGGGGGCGGGAGAGACCCAGTACTTC.

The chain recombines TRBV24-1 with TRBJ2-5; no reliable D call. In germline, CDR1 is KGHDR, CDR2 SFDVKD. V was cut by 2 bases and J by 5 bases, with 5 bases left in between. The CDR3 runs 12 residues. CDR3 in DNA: TGTGCCACCAGTGATTGGTATGAGACCCAGTACTTC. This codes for CATSDWYETQYF.

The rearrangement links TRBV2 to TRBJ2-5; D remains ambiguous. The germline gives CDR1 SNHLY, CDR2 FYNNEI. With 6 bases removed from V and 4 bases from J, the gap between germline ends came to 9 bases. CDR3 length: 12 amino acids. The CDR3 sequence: CASRTGAETQYF. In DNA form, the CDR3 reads TGTGCCAGCAGGACGGGCGCAGAGACCCAGTACTTC.

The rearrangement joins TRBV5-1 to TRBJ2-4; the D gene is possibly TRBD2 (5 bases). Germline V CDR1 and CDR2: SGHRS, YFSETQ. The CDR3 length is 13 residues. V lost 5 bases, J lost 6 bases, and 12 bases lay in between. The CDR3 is CASRRLEGNIQYF. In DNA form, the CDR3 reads TGCGCCAGCAGGAGACTTGAGGGAAACATTCAGTACTTC.